This T cell receptor beta chain derives from a study of shared clonotypes between healthy human individuals. Here immunoSEQ multiplex PCR was the method, and the copy in TCRdb shows in-frame clones only, minus some. The table has about 680,000 clones, about 92% seen once. It was CD45RO-negative cells, positively selected for CCR7, that made up naive CD8 cells, with terminally differentiated effector memory CD45RA+ cells excluded. The CDR3 runs to 13 residues. V lost 5 bases to trimming and J lost 5 bases; unmatched junction nucleotides: 8. The germline CDR1 and CDR2 sequences are GTSNPN and SVGIG (reference sequence).

This chain connects TRBV30 to TRBJ1-1; TRBD1 matches at 7 bases. The clonotype comes from a man younger than 45 in good health. The sequenced sample consisted of naive CD8+ T cells sorted from blood. CDR3 loop: CAWERQGGTEAFF. The CDR3 coding sequence is TGTGCCTGGGAACGACAGGGTGGAACTGAAGCTTTCTTT. The whole variable domain, remainder taken from reference TRBV30 and TRBJ1-1, is SQTIHQWPATLVQPVGSPLSLECTVEGTSNPNLYWYRQAAGRGLQLLFYSVGIGQISSEVPQNLSASRPQDRQFILSSKKLLLSDSGFYLCAWERQGGTEAFFGQGTRLTVV.